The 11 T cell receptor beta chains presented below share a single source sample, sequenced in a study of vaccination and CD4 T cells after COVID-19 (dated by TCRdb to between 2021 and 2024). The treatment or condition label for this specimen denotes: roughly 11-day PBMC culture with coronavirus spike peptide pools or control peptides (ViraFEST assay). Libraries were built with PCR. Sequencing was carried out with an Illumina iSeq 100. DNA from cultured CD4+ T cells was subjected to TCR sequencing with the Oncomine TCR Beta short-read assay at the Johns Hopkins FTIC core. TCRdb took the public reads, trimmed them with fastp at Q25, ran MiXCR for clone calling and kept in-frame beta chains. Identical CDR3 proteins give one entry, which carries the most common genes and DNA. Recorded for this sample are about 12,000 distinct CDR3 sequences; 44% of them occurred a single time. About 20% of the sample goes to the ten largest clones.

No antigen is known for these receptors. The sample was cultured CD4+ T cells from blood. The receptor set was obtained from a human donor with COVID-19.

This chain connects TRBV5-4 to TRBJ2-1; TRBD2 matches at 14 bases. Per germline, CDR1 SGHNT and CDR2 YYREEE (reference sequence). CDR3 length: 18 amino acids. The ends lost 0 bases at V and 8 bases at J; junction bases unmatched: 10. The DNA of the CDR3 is TGTGCCAGCAGCTTGGGACTAGCGGGGGGGCGGTTCATATATGAGCAGTTCTTC. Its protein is CASSLGLAGGRFIYEQFF.

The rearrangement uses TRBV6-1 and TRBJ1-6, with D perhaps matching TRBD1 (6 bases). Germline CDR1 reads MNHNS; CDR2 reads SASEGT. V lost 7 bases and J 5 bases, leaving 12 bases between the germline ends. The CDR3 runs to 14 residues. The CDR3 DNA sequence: TGTGCCAGCAAACTGGGACAAGATAATTCACCCCTCCACTTT. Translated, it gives CASKLGQDNSPLHF.

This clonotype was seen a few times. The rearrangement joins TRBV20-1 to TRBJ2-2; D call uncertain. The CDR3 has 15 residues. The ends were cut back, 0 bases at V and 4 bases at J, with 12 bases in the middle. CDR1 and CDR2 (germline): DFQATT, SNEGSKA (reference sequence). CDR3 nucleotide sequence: TGCAGTGCTAGAGATCATAGATACCCCACCGGGGAGCTGTTTTTT. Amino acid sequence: CSARDHRYPTGELFF.

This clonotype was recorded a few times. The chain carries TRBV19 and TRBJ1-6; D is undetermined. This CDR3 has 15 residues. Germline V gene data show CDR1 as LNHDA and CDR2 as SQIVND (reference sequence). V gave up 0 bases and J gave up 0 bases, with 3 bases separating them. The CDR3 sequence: CASSIDSSYNSPLHF. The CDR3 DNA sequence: TGTGCCAGTAGTATAGACAGCTCCTATAATTCACCCCTCCACTTT.

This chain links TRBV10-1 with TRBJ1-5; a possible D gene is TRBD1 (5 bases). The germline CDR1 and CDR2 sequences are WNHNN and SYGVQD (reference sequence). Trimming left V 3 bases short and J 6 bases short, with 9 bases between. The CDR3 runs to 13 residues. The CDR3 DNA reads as TGCGCCAGCAGTGATGGAGGGGTTCAGCCCCAGCATTTT. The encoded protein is CASSDGGVQPQHF.

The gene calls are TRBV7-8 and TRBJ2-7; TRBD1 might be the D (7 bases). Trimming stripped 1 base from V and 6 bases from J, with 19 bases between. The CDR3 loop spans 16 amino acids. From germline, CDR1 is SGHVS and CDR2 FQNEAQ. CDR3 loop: CASSLDRGPTRREQYF. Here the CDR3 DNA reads TGTGCCAGCAGCTTAGACAGGGGACCGACTAGGCGCGAGCAGTACTTC.

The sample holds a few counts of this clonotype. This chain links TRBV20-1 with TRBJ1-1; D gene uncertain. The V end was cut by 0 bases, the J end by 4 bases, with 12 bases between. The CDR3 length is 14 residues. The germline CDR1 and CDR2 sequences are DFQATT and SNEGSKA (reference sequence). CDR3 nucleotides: TGCAGTGCTAGAGATCTCGGGAGAGGCACTGAAGCTTTCTTT. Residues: CSARDLGRGTEAFF.

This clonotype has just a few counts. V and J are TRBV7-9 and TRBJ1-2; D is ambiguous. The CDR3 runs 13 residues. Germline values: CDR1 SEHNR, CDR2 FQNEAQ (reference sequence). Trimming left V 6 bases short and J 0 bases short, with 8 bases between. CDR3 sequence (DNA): TGTGCCAGCAGTCCACAGACTAACTATGGCTACACCTTC. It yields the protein CASSPQTNYGYTF. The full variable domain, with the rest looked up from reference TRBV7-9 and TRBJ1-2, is DTGVSQNPRHKITKRGQNVTFRCDPISEHNRLYWYRQTLGQGPEFLTYFQNEAQLEKSRLLSDRFSAERPKGSFSTLEIQRTEQGDSAMYLCASSPQTNYGYTFGSGTRLTVV.

The CDR3 loop is CVELPTGNMRTEAFF. CDR3 nucleotides: TGTGTCGAGTTACCTACAGGGAATATGCGCACTGAAGCTTTCTTT. The chain combines TRBV7-9 with TRBJ1-1, with D tentatively TRBD1 (6 bases). The CDR3 covers 15 residues. Germline lookup yields CDR1 SEHNR and CDR2 FQNEAQ (reference sequence).

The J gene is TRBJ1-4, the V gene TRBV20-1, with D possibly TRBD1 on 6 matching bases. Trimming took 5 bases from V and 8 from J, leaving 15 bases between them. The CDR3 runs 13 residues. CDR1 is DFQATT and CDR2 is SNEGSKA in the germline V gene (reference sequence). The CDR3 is CSAWGRGGEKLFF. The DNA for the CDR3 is TGCAGTGCTTGGGGCAGGGGTGGCGAAAAACTGTTTTTT.

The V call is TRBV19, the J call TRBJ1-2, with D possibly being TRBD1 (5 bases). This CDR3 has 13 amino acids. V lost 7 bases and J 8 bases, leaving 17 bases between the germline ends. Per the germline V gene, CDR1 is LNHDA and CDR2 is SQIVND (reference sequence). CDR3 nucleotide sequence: TGTGCCAGTAAAGAGTTCAGGGAGGGCGGCTACACCTTC. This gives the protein CASKEFREGGYTF.